The subject of this entry is one TCR beta chain. The source of the sample is a study of T cell responses to AZD1222 COVID-19 vaccine. In germline, CDR1 is SGHNT, CDR2 YYREEE (reference sequence). V shed 4 bases and J 2 bases; nucleotides not matched to a gene: 13. The CDR3 covers 17 residues. The repertoire was sequenced with immunoSEQ multiplex PCR; TCRdb's copy has only in-frame clones and lacks some. The table records about 67,000 clones, approximately 83% of them present only once. This clonotype was obtained from an adult who received the AZD1222 COVID-19 vaccine. J is TRBJ2-7 and V is TRBV5-4; TRBD1 matches at 9 bases. The material was peripheral blood, obtained 28 days after the second AZD1222 dose. The DNA for the CDR3 is TGTGCCAGCAGCCCTGGTCCCGGGACAGGGCCTACCTACGAGCAGTACTTC. It encodes CASSPGPGTGPTYEQYF.